This T cell receptor (beta chain) was obtained from a study of control samples from healthy donors and cancer patients. Trimming took 5 bases from V and 4 from J, leaving 18 bases between them. CDR1 SGHVS and CDR2 FQNEAQ come from the germline V gene. The CDR3 covers 16 residues. The protocol was immunoSEQ multiplex PCR, while the TCRdb copy is restricted to in-frame clones and leaves out a portion. The sample carries 100,000 to 110,000 clones, roughly 87% recorded once. This clonotype was sampled from a woman in her forties or fifties in good health. The chain employs TRBV7-8 and TRBJ2-1; D not certain. The sample was blood. CDR3 sequence (DNA): TGTGCCAGCAGCCCTCAGGTGGGCTGGGATTACAATGAGCAGTTCTTC. Its translation is CASSPQVGWDYNEQFF.